The T cell receptor beta chain under discussion was sequenced for a study of CD8+ T cells in alopecia areata. Treatment reported: oral pan-JAK inhibitor, 5-10 mg twice daily. As the sequencing template, cDNA was produced by extracting RNA and reverse transcribing it. The table came from immunoSEQ multiplex PCR; TCRdb's copy has only in-frame clones and leaves some out. The table records about 200,000 clones, around two fifths of them present only once. V shed 11 bases and J shed 3 bases, with 14 bases lying between them. Germline values: CDR1 ENHRY, CDR2 SYGVKD. The CDR3 extends over 12 amino acids. This clone was picked up a small number of times.

The chain carries TRBV10-3 and TRBJ2-7, with D tentatively TRBD1 or TRBD2 (9 bases each). The TCR sequence derives from a human donor with alopecia areata. The sequences come from CD4+ T cells sorted from blood, collected around week 30, from a patient treated with tofacitinib. The CDR3 reads CALAGQGYEQYF. The CDR3 DNA reads TGTGCCCTAGCGGGACAGGGCTACGAGCAGTACTTC.